Each of the 17 T cell receptor beta chains below was sequenced from the same sample in a study of PD-1 blockade in mismatch repair-deficient tumors. Repertoires were generated with immunoSEQ multiplex PCR, while TCRdb's copy carries only in-frame clones and drops some. The sample includes more than 15,000 clones, 80% to 85% seen only once; the top ten take about 3.4%. The sample here was PBMCs, taken 4 weeks after starting pembrolizumab. These receptors were collected from an adult with mismatch repair-deficient cancer.

The V gene is TRBV2, the J gene TRBJ2-7; possible D gene TRBD2, 6 bases. Germline CDR1 and CDR2: SNHLY and FYNNEI. CDR3 length equals 14 residues. V dropped 4 bases and J dropped 5 bases, with 15 bases sitting between them. CDR3 bases: TGTGCCAGCAGTGGCGGTCTAGCGTCGAACGAGCAGTACTTC. Residues: CASSGGLASNEQYF.

This sequence joins TRBV27 and TRBJ2-1; 11 nucleotides match TRBD2. This CDR3 contains 16 residues. Germline V gene lookup returns CDR1 MNHEY and CDR2 SMNVEV (reference sequence). J gave up 8 bases and V 6 bases, and 12 bases lay outside the gene matches. In nucleotides, the CDR3 is TGTGCCAGCAGCCGCCAAGTAGCGGGAGGGACCTATGAGCAGTTCTTC. It specifies CASSRQVAGGTYEQFF.

The chain recombines TRBV4-1 with TRBJ1-2; 11 nucleotides align to TRBD1. Losses at the gene ends were 0 bases for V and 4 bases for J; bases not matched to a gene: 7. Germline lookup yields CDR1 MGHRA and CDR2 YSYEKL. The CDR3 sequence is 17 residues long. CDR3 amino acids: CASSQDPGQGALYGYTF. The CDR3 nucleotides read TGCGCCAGCAGCCAAGATCCCGGACAGGGGGCCCTCTATGGCTACACCTTC.

This sequence joins TRBV11-2 and TRBJ2-1, with 7 bases fitting TRBD2. This CDR3 contains 15 residues. CDR1 SGHAT and CDR2 FQNNGV come from the germline V gene. With 0 bases clipped from V and 4 bases from J, the junction kept 3 bases outside the gene matches. The CDR3, as DNA: TGTGCCAGCAGCTTAGAAGCGGGAACTTACAATGAGCAGTTCTTC. This sequence encodes CASSLEAGTYNEQFF.

The V and J genes are TRBV9 and TRBJ1-3; TRBD1 might be the D (5 bases). The V end was cut by 0 bases, the J end by 0 bases, with 13 bases between. The V gene's germline CDR1 is SGDLS and CDR2 YYNGEE. CDR3 length equals 17 residues. For the CDR3, the DNA is TGTGCCAGCAGCGTAGCTCTACAGGTTCACTCTGGAAACACCATATATTTT. This gives the protein CASSVALQVHSGNTIYF.

This chain joins TRBV7-3 and TRBJ2-1; 7 bases are shared with TRBD1. Germline V lookup: CDR1 SGHTA, CDR2 FQGTGA. CDR3 length: 14 residues. J lost 5 bases, V lost 3 bases, and 4 bases had no gene match. For the CDR3, the DNA is TGTGCCAGCAGCTTGGGGACAGATAACAATGAGCAGTTCTTC. Translation: CASSLGTDNNEQFF.

The J gene is TRBJ1-2, the V gene TRBV7-9; 8 positions match TRBD1. Looked up from germline, CDR1 is SEHNR and CDR2 is FQNEAQ (reference sequence). V gave up 4 bases and J gave up 5 bases; unmatched junction bases: 6. The CDR3 is 14 residues long. The DNA for the CDR3 is TGTGCCAGCAGCTCAGGGGGCGCTGGGTATGGCTACACCTTC. Protein product: CASSSGGAGYGYTF.

The V call is TRBV29-1, the J call TRBJ2-6; TRBD1 might be the D (5 bases). Trimming pared 1 base from V and 1 base from J, leaving 11 bases between. Germline values: CDR1 SQVTM, CDR2 ANQGSEA. The CDR3 extends over 16 amino acids. The CDR3 here is CSVEGARESGANVLTF. CDR3 in DNA: TGCAGCGTTGAAGGGGCCAGGGAATCTGGGGCCAACGTCCTGACTTTC.

The CDR3 reads CASSLEVRAGGTQYF. In DNA form, the CDR3 reads TGTGCCAGCAGCTTAGAGGTCAGGGCGGGGGGGACCCAGTACTTC. The genes are TRBV7-2 and TRBJ2-5, with TRBD2 identical over 8 bases. Germline lookup yields CDR1 SGHTA and CDR2 FQGNSA. The V and J ends lost 1 base and 7 bases, in that order; junction bases with no gene match: 8. This CDR3 contains 15 residues.

In its sample, this clone was seen a few times. CDR3 sequence reads: CASSLTGSLSYEQYF. CDR3 in DNA: TGTGCCAGTAGCTTAACCGGGAGCCTCTCCTACGAGCAGTACTTC. The chain employs TRBV19 and TRBJ2-7; possibly TRBD2 for D (6 bases). The CDR3 spans 15 residues. Germline loops: CDR1 LNHDA, CDR2 SQIVND (reference sequence). Trimming took 6 bases from V and 0 from J, leaving 15 bases between them.

V and J are TRBV5-1 and TRBJ1-5, with D tentatively TRBD1 (5 bases). There are 14 residues in the CDR3. Germline CDR1 reads SGHRS; CDR2 reads YFSETQ. Trimming stripped 3 bases from V and 2 bases from J, with 9 bases between. The CDR3 loop reads CASSWGVGNQPQHF. The CDR3 nucleotides read TGCGCCAGCAGCTGGGGGGTCGGCAATCAGCCCCAGCATTTT.

The count of this clone is one. CDR3: CASSLLGTGDRGYTF. Written as DNA, the CDR3 is TGTGCCAGCAGCTTATTGGGAACAGGGGACCGGGGCTACACCTTC. The V call is TRBV11-3, the J call TRBJ1-2; 7 positions match TRBD1. Germline-derived CDR1 and CDR2 are SGHNT and YENEEA. V was clipped by 2 bases and J by 8 bases; unmatched bases: 11. CDR3 length equals 15 residues.

The V call is TRBV30, the J call TRBJ2-4; D might be TRBD1 (5 bases). CDR1 and CDR2 (germline): GTSNPN, SVGIG (reference sequence). This CDR3 is built from 13 residues. The V end lost 5 bases, the J end lost 5 bases, and 13 bases lay between the germline ends. CDR3 in DNA: TGTGCCTGGGGGGCCCCCTGGCAAAACATTCAGTACTTC. This encodes CAWGAPWQNIQYF.

The CDR3 bases are TGTGCCAGCTCACCCGTACAGGGGAGGACAGATACGCAGTATTTT. It codes for CASSPVQGRTDTQYF. The chain joins TRBV18 to TRBJ2-3, with D possibly matching TRBD1 (7 bases). This CDR3 region has 15 residues. V lost 3 bases and J 3 bases, leaving 13 bases between the germline ends. CDR1 is KGHSH, CDR2 LQKENI, per germline.

The genes are TRBV2 and TRBJ1-1, with TRBD1 matching 7 bases. The CDR3 spans 14 residues. The ends lost 6 bases at V and 0 bases at J; junction bases unmatched: 4. Germline V gene lookup returns CDR1 SNHLY and CDR2 FYNNEI. This CDR3 is CASRGDSMNTEAFF. DNA for the CDR3: TGTGCCAGCAGGGGGGACAGCATGAACACTGAAGCTTTCTTT. The full variable domain, rest sourced from reference TRBV2 and TRBJ1-1, is EPEVTQTPSHQVTQMGQEVILRCVPISNHLYFYWYRQILGQKVEFLVSFYNNEISEKSEIFDDQFSVERPDGSNFTLKIRSTKLEDSAMYFCASRGDSMNTEAFFGQGTRLTVV.

The chain combines TRBV10-2 with TRBJ1-1, with 7 bases aligning to TRBD1. The CDR3 covers 15 residues. V lost 7 bases, J lost 0 bases, and 8 bases stayed unmatched. The germline gives CDR1 WSHSY, CDR2 SAAADI. Here the CDR3 reads CASKGQGGLNTEAFF. Written as DNA, the CDR3 is TGCGCCAGCAAGGGCCAGGGGGGTCTGAACACTGAAGCTTTCTTT.

V and J are TRBV15 and TRBJ2-2; D is uncertain. This CDR3 region has 15 residues. Germline-derived CDR1 and CDR2 are LNHNV and YYDKDF (reference sequence). V lost 0 bases and J lost 0, with 5 bases in between. The DNA of the CDR3 is TGTGCCACCAGCAGAGATTTAGCGAACACCGGGGAGCTGTTTTTT. Amino acids: CATSRDLANTGELFF.